This TCR beta chain was found in a study of memory CD4+ T cells and cytomegalovirus serostatus. Looking at the study overall: Healthy Belgian adult donors included about nine CMV-positive and 24 CMV-negative people.

Remarks on this clone: Its antigen is not identified.

The CDR3 length is 15 residues. CDR1 is SGHRS, CDR2 YFSETQ, per germline. V gave up 0 bases and J gave up 7 bases; unmatched junction bases: 7. In the source study's methods: Out-of-frame sequences were removed, leaving around 2.2 million distinct TCRbeta sequences. The assay was immunoSEQ multiplex PCR, and TCRdb's table has in-frame clones only and misses some. The DNA gave D and trimming, while V, J and clone size come from that table. The data contain 45,000 to 50,000 clones, roughly 78% of them singletons. The sort gate was single viable CD3+CD4+CD8-CD45RO+ cells for memory CD4+ T cells. Study-wide findings and caveats: Repertoires predicted CMV serostatus with median bootstrapped AUC of roughly 0.95.

Specimen: memory CD4+ T cells from blood. The chain has TRBV5-1 and TRBJ2-1; 7 nucleotides line up with TRBD2. The sequence was collected from an adult in good health and CMV-seronegative. This chain's CDR3 is CASSLVSSGWNEQFF. The DNA of the CDR3 is TGCGCCAGCAGCTTGGTGTCTAGCGGTTGGAATGAGCAGTTCTTC.